Each of the 15 T cell receptor beta chains below was sequenced from the same sample in a study of blood T cells in healthy people across ages. For the second PCR, which ran for 7 to 11 cycles, a sample-barcoded 5' primer and a J-beta primer mix were used. MiXCR, applied by TCRdb to the 5' RACE reads, yields one record per CDR3 protein. Of around 620,000 distinct CDR3 sequences detected, 27% appear once; the ten largest clones hold 18%. The sequenced material came from blood. These receptors were obtained from a woman aged 65 to 85 in good health.

V gene TRBV5-1 combines with J gene TRBJ1-1, with D perhaps matching TRBD1 (5 bases). The CDR3 has 15 amino acids. The ends were cut back, 3 bases at V and 0 bases at J, with 12 bases in the middle. CDR1 SGHRS and CDR2 YFSETQ come from the germline V gene. The CDR3 nucleotides are TGCGCCAGCAGCTGGGACCGGGGTATGAACACTGAAGCTTTCTTT. Protein: CASSWDRGMNTEAFF.

CDR3 sequence reads: CASSLSLQNGYTF. CDR3 nucleotide sequence: TGTGCCAGCAGCTTATCACTACAGAATGGCTACACCTTC. This chain links TRBV11-2 with TRBJ1-2; no clear D gene. The ends were cut back, 2 bases at V and 6 bases at J, with 10 bases in the middle. This CDR3 contains 13 residues. Germline V gives CDR1 SGHAT, CDR2 FQNNGV.

This chain joins TRBV7-2 and TRBJ2-3; D is ambiguous. CDR1 SGHTA and CDR2 FQGNSA come from the germline V gene. This CDR3 comprises 14 residues. With 5 bases removed from V and 4 bases from J, the gap between germline ends came to 13 bases. The CDR3 DNA is TGTGCCAGCAGCCTCGCCCCCCCGGCAGATACGCAGTATTTT. As protein: CASSLAPPADTQYF. Combining the CDR3 with reference TRBV7-2 and TRBJ2-3 gives the whole variable domain GAGVSQSPSNKVTEKGKDVELRCDPISGHTALYWYRQSLGQGLEFLIYFQGNSAPDKSGLPSDRFSAERTGGSVSTLTIQRTQQEDSAVYLCASSLAPPADTQYFGPGTRLTVL.

This chain links TRBV20-1 with TRBJ2-5, with 7 nucleotides matching TRBD1. Judging by the DNA end, TRBJ2-7 fits better; the J call may be wrong. Germline CDR1 reads DFQATT; CDR2 reads SNEGSKA (reference sequence). This CDR3 spans 13 amino acids. The CDR3 DNA reads as TGCAGTGCTAGAAGACAGGGTTCCAACGAGCAGTACTTC. Translation gives CSARRQGSNEQYF.

The chain links TRBV7-6 to TRBJ1-4; the D gene is possibly TRBD1 (5 bases). Deletions cut 2 bases from V and 0 bases from J, with 13 bases between. The CDR3 has 17 amino acids. Germline V CDR1 and CDR2: SGHVS, FNYEAQ. CDR3 sequence (DNA): TGTGCCAGCAGCTTAAGGGGCGCGGGGGCAACTAATGAAAAACTGTTTTTT. Protein: CASSLRGAGATNEKLFF.

The V and J genes are TRBV7-9 and TRBJ1-1; the D is unclear. CDR1 SEHNR and CDR2 FQNEAQ come from the germline V gene (reference sequence). This CDR3 spans 14 amino acids. The ends were cut back, 3 bases at V and 4 bases at J, with 12 bases in the middle. The CDR3: CASSFLRESTEAFF. The CDR3 region has the DNA TGTGCCAGCAGCTTTCTTAGGGAGAGCACTGAAGCTTTCTTT.

This clonotype showed up just a few times. V is TRBV7-9 and J is TRBJ2-7; unclear D gene. There are 14 residues in the CDR3. The germline V gene encodes CDR1 SEHNR and CDR2 FQNEAQ (reference sequence). V was shortened by 1 base and J by 5 bases, with 12 bases between the two germline ends. In nucleotides, the CDR3 is TGTGCCAGCAGCTTAGGCGGCGGCGCGAACGAGCAGTACTTC. This translates into CASSLGGGANEQYF.

In the case of this clonotype: At one end the junction does not follow the germline gene, possibly because of a read error. The chain has TRBV20-1 and TRBJ2-3; weak D call: TRBD2 (6 bases). The CDR3 loop spans 14 amino acids. Germline-derived CDR1 and CDR2 are DFQATT and SNEGSKA (reference sequence). The CDR3 DNA reads TGCAGTGCTAGACGACACTCCTCTGCGGGGCCCCCGCTATTT. Amino acids: CSARRHSSAGPPLF.

V gene TRBV7-3 combines with J gene TRBJ2-2; D remains unclear. The V end was cut by 6 bases, the J end by 2 bases, with 10 bases between. Germline values: CDR1 SGHTA, CDR2 FQGTGA. CDR3 length equals 14 residues. The CDR3 sequence: CASSRSANTGELFF. In DNA, the CDR3 is TGTGCCAGCAGTAGATCAGCCAACACCGGGGAGCTGTTTTTT.

The J gene is TRBJ2-1, the V gene TRBV20-1; D may correspond to TRBD1 or TRBD2 (5 bases each). V shed 4 bases and J shed 7 bases, with 23 bases lying between them. CDR3 size: 16 residues. Germline V gene data show CDR1 as DFQATT and CDR2 as SNEGSKA (reference sequence). As DNA, the CDR3 is TGCAGTGCTAACCCGGGACGCCAAAGGGTCTTGAATGAGCAGTTCTTC. This encodes CSANPGRQRVLNEQFF.

V and J are TRBV6-4 and TRBJ2-1; TRBD1 is a possible D gene (6 bases). The CDR3 has 12 residues. Trimming took 6 bases from V and 9 from J, leaving 12 bases between them. Germline assignment: CDR1 MRHNA and CDR2 SNTAGT. The CDR3 loop is CASSQQGSEQFF. The CDR3 bases are TGTGCCAGCAGCCAACAGGGTAGTGAGCAGTTCTTC.

The V call is TRBV11-3, the J call TRBJ2-4, with unresolved D. In germline, CDR1 is SGHNT, CDR2 YENEEA. The V and J ends lost 5 bases and 8 bases respectively, with 10 bases between them. There are 12 residues in the CDR3. The CDR3: CASSGLGDIQYF. CDR3 DNA: TGTGCCAGCAGCGGGCTCGGTGACATTCAGTACTTC.

Comments on this clonotype: An end of the junction differs from the germline gene, which may be a read error. The chain uses TRBV6-1 and TRBJ2-5; TRBD2 matches 11 bases. The DNA end is a closer match to TRBJ2-1, so the J assignment may be wrong. The CDR3 is 16 amino acids. CDR1 and CDR2 from the germline V gene are MNHNS and SASEGT. The CDR3 is CASSGALAGGYNEQFF. The CDR3 DNA sequence: TGTGCCAGCAGTGGAGCGCTAGCGGGGGGCTACAATGAACAGTTCTTC.

This clonotype has more than one count but fewer than ten. The chain links TRBV20-1 to TRBJ2-1; 9 bases line up with TRBD2. Germline lookup yields CDR1 DFQATT and CDR2 SNEGSKA (reference sequence). V lost 2 bases to trimming and J lost 7 bases; unmatched junction nucleotides: 3. CDR3 length: 13 amino acids. The CDR3 protein is CSARLAGLNEQFF. CDR3 DNA sequence: TGCAGTGCTAGACTAGCGGGGTTGAATGAGCAGTTCTTC.

V and J are TRBV20-1 and TRBJ1-2; 7 bases match TRBD1. Per the germline V gene, CDR1 is DFQATT and CDR2 is SNEGSKA (reference sequence). V was pared by 3 bases and J by 7 bases, with 5 bases of the junction left unmatched. The CDR3 spans 12 residues. The CDR3 nucleotides are TGCAGTGCTAGCTTCGCAGGGGGTGGCTACACCTTC. This translates into CSASFAGGGYTF.